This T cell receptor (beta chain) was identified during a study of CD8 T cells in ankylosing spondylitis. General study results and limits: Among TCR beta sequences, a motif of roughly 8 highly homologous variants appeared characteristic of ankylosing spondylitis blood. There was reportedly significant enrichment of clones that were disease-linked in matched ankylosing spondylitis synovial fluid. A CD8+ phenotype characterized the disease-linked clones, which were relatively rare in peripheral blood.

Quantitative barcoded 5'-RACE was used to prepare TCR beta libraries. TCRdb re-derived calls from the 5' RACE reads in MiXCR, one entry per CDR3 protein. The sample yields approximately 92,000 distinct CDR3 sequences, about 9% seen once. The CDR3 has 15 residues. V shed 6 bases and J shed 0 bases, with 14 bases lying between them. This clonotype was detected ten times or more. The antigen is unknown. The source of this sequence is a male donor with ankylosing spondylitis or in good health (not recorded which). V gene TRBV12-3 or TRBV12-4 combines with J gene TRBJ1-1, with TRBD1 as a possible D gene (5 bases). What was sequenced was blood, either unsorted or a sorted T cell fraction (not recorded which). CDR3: CASSLLQGLNTEAFF. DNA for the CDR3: TGTGCCAGCAGCCTACTTCAGGGACTGAACACTGAAGCTTTCTTT.